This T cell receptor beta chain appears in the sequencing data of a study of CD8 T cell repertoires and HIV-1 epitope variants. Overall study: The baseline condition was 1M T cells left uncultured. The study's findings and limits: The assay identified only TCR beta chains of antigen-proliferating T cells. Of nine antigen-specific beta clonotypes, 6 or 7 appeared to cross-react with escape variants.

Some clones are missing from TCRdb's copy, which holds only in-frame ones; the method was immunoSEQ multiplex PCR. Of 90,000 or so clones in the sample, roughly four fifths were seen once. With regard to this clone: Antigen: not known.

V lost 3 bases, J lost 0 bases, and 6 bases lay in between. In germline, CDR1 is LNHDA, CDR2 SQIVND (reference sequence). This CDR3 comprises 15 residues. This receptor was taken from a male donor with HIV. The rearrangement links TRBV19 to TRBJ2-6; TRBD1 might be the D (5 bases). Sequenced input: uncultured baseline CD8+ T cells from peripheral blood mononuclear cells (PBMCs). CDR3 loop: CASSMTASGANVLTF. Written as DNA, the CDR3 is TGTGCCAGTAGTATGACAGCCTCTGGGGCCAACGTCCTGACTTTC.